Listed here are 14 T cell receptor beta chains from one sample, sequenced in a study of T cells in Graves' hyperthyroidism and ophthalmopathy. Researchers amplified the TCR beta CDR3 regions from RNA transcripts. TCR CDR3 underwent first-round RT-PCR with the HTBI primer set. TCRdb fed the multiplex PCR reads into MiXCR, producing one record per CDR3 protein. The sample lists hundreds of thousands of distinct CDR3 sequences, roughly an eighth occurring once. Sequences were obtained from blood. These receptors came from a woman aged 18-29 years with Graves' hyperthyroidism.

This clonotype was counted ten times or more. The V and J genes are TRBV9 and TRBJ2-2; D gene uncertain. Deletions cut 0 bases from V and 0 bases from J, with 6 bases between. CDR1 and CDR2 from the germline V gene are SGDLS and YYNGEE. The CDR3 contains 15 residues. The CDR3 DNA reads as TGTGCCAGCAGCGTAGGCACCGCGAACACCGGGGAGCTGTTTTTT. It codes for CASSVGTANTGELFF.

The table lists this clonotype with a few counts. V and J are TRBV12-3 or TRBV12-4 and TRBJ1-6, with D tentatively TRBD1 (5 bases). The CDR3 has 14 residues. Trimming removed 2 bases at V and 7 bases at J, with 9 bases between. CDR3 loop: CASSLQGDNSPLHF. CDR3 sequence (DNA): TGTGCCAGCAGTTTACAGGGCGACAATTCACCCCTCCACTTT.

V is TRBV30 and J is TRBJ1-1; 8 nucleotides line up with TRBD1. CDR3 size: 14 residues. V shed 5 bases, J shed 3 bases, and the junction held 8 bases outside the gene matches. From germline, CDR1 is GTSNPN and CDR2 SVGIG (reference sequence). The DNA for the CDR3 is TGTGCCTGGGGACAAACAGGGGGTGACACTGAAGCTTTCTTT. This encodes CAWGQTGGDTEAFF.

This clonotype occurred many times. The chain employs TRBV6-1 and TRBJ1-1; D not resolved. V lost 4 bases and J 0 bases, leaving 6 bases between the germline ends. Germline V gives CDR1 MNHNS, CDR2 SASEGT. The CDR3 contains 13 residues. In nucleotides, the CDR3 is TGTGCCAGCAGTGCCACTTTGAACACTGAAGCTTTCTTT. Protein: CASSATLNTEAFF.

This clonotype was detected ten times or more. CDR3: CASSYSPGVGTEAFF. The CDR3 DNA reads TGTGCCAGCAGTTACTCCCCAGGGGTCGGAACTGAAGCTTTCTTT. This rearrangement joins TRBV6-5 to TRBJ1-1; TRBD1 is a possible D gene (6 bases). Germline V gene sequence: CDR1 MNHEY, CDR2 SVGAGI. V lost 0 bases, J lost 5 bases, and 13 bases lay in between. The CDR3 has 15 amino acids.

The V and J genes are TRBV4-2 and TRBJ1-1; D uncertain. V dropped 0 bases and J dropped 5 bases, with 13 bases sitting between them. The CDR3 extends over 15 amino acids. The germline gives CDR1 LGHNA, CDR2 YNFKEQ. The CDR3 region is CASSQEGGSRTEAFF. The CDR3 DNA reads as TGTGCCAGCAGCCAAGAGGGAGGATCGAGGACTGAAGCTTTCTTT.

At least ten counts were recorded for this clonotype. The chain is built from TRBV24-1 and TRBJ1-1, with 8 bases identical to TRBD1. The V and J ends lost 7 bases and 7 bases, in that order; junction bases with no gene match: 4. CDR3 length: 12 amino acids. The germline gives CDR1 KGHDR, CDR2 SFDVKD. The CDR3 here is CATSGTGLEAFF. CDR3 coding DNA: TGTGCCACCAGCGGGACAGGACTTGAAGCTTTCTTT.

This clonotype has just a few counts. V is TRBV5-8 and J is TRBJ2-5, with TRBD1 as a possible D gene (6 bases). V lost 0 bases, J lost 2 bases, and 11 bases lay in between. From germline, CDR1 is SGHTS and CDR2 YDEGEE. The CDR3 totals 15 residues. CDR3 bases: TGTGCCAGCAGCTTGGGACCGGACAGACAAGAGACCCAGTACTTC. Its protein is CASSLGPDRQETQYF.

This clonotype was observed a few times. The chain links TRBV19 to TRBJ2-1; TRBD1 agrees at 11 bases. Losses at the gene ends were 4 bases for V and 8 bases for J; bases not matched to a gene: 10. Germline V lookup: CDR1 LNHDA, CDR2 SQIVND (reference sequence). The CDR3 runs 16 residues. The CDR3 DNA reads as TGTGCCAGTAGTACCCCCGGGACAGGGGGTGGGTATGAGCAGTTCTTC. Translated: CASSTPGTGGGYEQFF.

This clonotype appeared a few times. The genes are TRBV10-1 and TRBJ1-1; D not certain. Germline CDR1 and CDR2: WNHNN and SYGVQD (reference sequence). V shed 3 bases and J shed 2 bases, with 10 bases lying between them. The CDR3 runs to 14 residues. The CDR3 DNA reads TGCGCCAGCAGTGACGGAGGATATAACACTGAAGCTTTCTTT. This sequence encodes CASSDGGYNTEAFF.

This rearrangement joins TRBV28 to TRBJ2-1; D may be TRBD2 (8 bases). Germline CDR1 and CDR2: MDHEN and SYDVKM. Trimming removed 8 bases from V and 4 bases from J, with 18 bases in between. The CDR3 extends over 15 amino acids. In DNA form, the CDR3 reads TGTGCCAGCGGACAGGTAGCGGGAAGTTACAATGAGCAGTTCTTC. Its translation: CASGQVAGSYNEQFF.

At least ten counts were recorded for this clonotype. In DNA form, the CDR3 reads TGTGCCAGCAGCTTAGTTATCGGACTAGCACCTGGGGGCGATGAGCAGTTCTTC. It is translated as CASSLVIGLAPGGDEQFF. The chain recombines TRBV7-9 with TRBJ2-1, with TRBD2 identical over 8 bases. Germline V lookup: CDR1 SEHNR, CDR2 FQNEAQ (reference sequence). The CDR3 loop spans 18 amino acids. V was clipped by 1 base and J by 8 bases; unmatched bases: 16.

This clonotype has ten or more counts. The chain links TRBV28 to TRBJ2-7; D might be TRBD1 or TRBD2, each matching 6 bases. The CDR3 is 12 amino acids. V gave up 9 bases and J gave up 9 bases, with 18 bases separating them. CDR1 and CDR2 from the germline V gene are MDHEN and SYDVKM. The chain's CDR3 is CASEVPKGGQYF. The CDR3 DNA is TGTGCCAGTGAGGTCCCCAAGGGGGGGCAGTACTTC.

Ten or more counts support this clonotype. The rearrangement uses TRBV27 and TRBJ2-1; tentatively, D is TRBD2 (5 bases). The germline gives CDR1 MNHEY, CDR2 SMNVEV (reference sequence). The CDR3 is made up of 15 amino acids. Trimming cost V 1 base and J 1 base, with 8 bases left between them. In nucleotides, the CDR3 is TGTGCCAGCAGTTTATTCCGGGGTTCCTACAATGAGCAGTTCTTC. It specifies CASSLFRGSYNEQFF.